This paragraph reports one T cell receptor (beta chain). This clone was found once. Its antigen has not been determined. Base qualities are not at hand, and no much larger clone is one base apart. The sample originates from a study of shared clonotypes between healthy human individuals (dated by TCRdb to the early 2020s). General notes on the study: The cohort included a few men and two women between 18 and 49 years of age. To increase sequencing depth and limit assay-specific biases, TCR repertoire library preparation and sequencing were carried out by different laboratories using diverse techniques. For each donor, three plates each were used for CD4 naive and CD4 memory, two plates were used for CD8 naive, and one plate was used for CD8 memory. The study deeply sequenced blood TCR repertoires of about 5 healthy adults to estimate repertoire size and the extent of clonotype sharing between individuals. Per donor, leukapheresis produced somewhere between about 0.85 and 9.5 billion PBMCs.

TCR CDR3 regions were amplified from genomic DNA by multiplex PCR using the deep immunoSEQ assay. Extracted genomic DNA from each cell subset was spread evenly across all wells of several immunoSEQ 96-well plates, with each plate serving as a replicate. For sorted subsets, approximately 0.2 ug of genomic DNA, equivalent to around 31,000 T cell genomes, went into each replicate PCR. The purified libraries were quantified using a Qubit 3.0 fluorometer, sized with a Bioanalyzer 2100, and then quantified again using the KAPA Library Quantification kit. Every immunoSEQ 96-well plate was sequenced on a dedicated single-read 150-cycle Illumina NextSeq 550 flow cell. On the authors' methods: The immunoSEQ output contained only junctional sequences without quality scores, so filtering could not match that applied to full-length reads. Sequences were annotated with PyIR, a Python wrapper for IgBLAST v1.9, using IMGT germline references to assign V/J genes and CDR3. Reads were removed for weak V/J assignments (E-value above 1e-6), missing CDR3, stop codons, out-of-frame junctions, or ambiguous translated residues. V3J clonotypes were defined as sequences sharing the same inferred V gene, J gene, and CDR3 amino acid sequence. Percentage overlap between repertoires was calculated by dividing the number of shared unique clonotypes by the size of the smaller repertoire. RTK rarefaction, the Chao1 estimator, and Recon v2.1 estimates of unobserved clonotypes were used to assess repertoire richness. Generation probabilities for all TCRbeta clonotypes obtained by the gDNA method from a few donors were computed using OLGA. In TCRdb, the immuneACCESS table is reduced to in-frame sequences with V and J assigned. These tables do not hold every clone; where another copy was compared, an unresolved V gene accounts for under half, and the others remain unexplained. That table supplies the V and J calls and clone size; D and trimming were determined from the DNA. The sample table lists around 2,000,000 clones, approximately 94% of them with a count of one. Together, the top ten hold more than 0.9% of the sample.

What the study reported, not specific to this receptor: When several donors were compared, the shared fraction of clonotypes was around 5% for naive CD4, around 3.5% for naive CD8, about 2.5% for memory CD4, and 0.4% for memory CD8. Higher generation probabilities were observed for clonotypes shared by all four sorted-subset donors than for non-shared clonotypes. Estimated clonotype richness was generally larger for naive than for memory subsets. The small number of donors limited the genetic and exposure-history diversity represented. Pairwise subsampling indicated that sequencing depth was expected to affect the degree of clonotype sharing among donors. Incomplete sequencing was indicated by rarefaction of sorted-subset datasets, despite the large sequencing depth. Sampling was restricted to blood, and TCR repertoires in tissue are likely to differ from TCR repertoires in blood.

The CDR3 holds 15 amino acids from the cysteine to the phenylalanine. Only the CDR3 part of the read is kept: 45 bases, read in frame from the first base. V trim: 4 bases; J trim: 1 base; unmatched bases: 3. The germline V gene sets CDR1 to SGHAT and CDR2 to FQNNGV. For the CD8 naive samples, CD45RO-negative cells were positively selected for CCR7, yielding a CD45RA+CCR7+ population from which TemRA cells were excluded. The donors were healthy, HIV-negative adults with no recently reported acute infections or vaccinations. Only Caucasian adults living in Nashville, Tennessee, USA were represented among the donors. Blood was collected by leukapheresis, and PBMCs were isolated by Ficoll-Histopaque density gradient centrifugation and then cryopreserved in liquid nitrogen vapor phase. Analytical flow cytometry was used to check the purity and quantity of every magnetically sorted T cell population. Genomic DNA was isolated from every sorted fraction and measured by UV absorbance on a Nanodrop 2000c.

The clonotype was recovered from a man aged 18 to 30 in good health. The chain joins TRBV11-2 to TRBJ2-3; a stretch of 9 junction bases matches TRBD2. Sequencing was carried out using naive CD8+ T cells sorted from blood. The sample's cell subset or site label, in plain terms: CD45RA+CCR7+. The nucleotide sequence is given as TGTGCCAGCAGCTCGTCTAGCGGGGGCACAGATACGCAGTATTTT. Its amino acids are CASSSSSGGTDTQYF.